These T cell receptor beta chains were read from a single sample in a study of T cells in Graves' hyperthyroidism and ophthalmopathy. TCRdb independently ran MiXCR on the multiplex PCR reads; one entry per CDR3 protein. This table has roughly 380,000 distinct CDR3 sequences, roughly 20% appearing once. The sequenced sample was blood. All receptors come from a woman aged 40-49 years with Graves' ophthalmopathy. Both conserved end residues are part of each CDR3. Each record gives: V gene, clone size, J gene, D gene, CDR3 DNA, CDR3 protein. The D gene is left open where the match is weak. Where a row states a size, it is once, few, many or the class of an expanded clone; other rows omit it.

TRBV6-5	many	TRBJ2-7	TRBD1	TGTGCCAGCAGCCACAATACAGGGGTCGAGCAGTACTTC	CASSHNTGVEQYF
TRBV7-2	many	TRBJ2-5	TRBD2	TGTGCCAGCAGCTACGCCGGACTAGCTGGCGAGACCCAGTACTTC	CASSYAGLAGETQYF
TRBV7-3	many	TRBJ2-5	NA	TGTGCCAGCAGCCCTGGATTGGATAGTCGGGAGACCCAGTACTTC	CASSPGLDSRETQYF
TRBV28	many	TRBJ2-7	TRBD1	TGTGCCAGCAGTGACGCGGGGACAGGAAGTAACTACGAGCAGTACTTC	CASSDAGTGSNYEQYF
TRBV6-2/TRBV6-3	many	TRBJ2-7	TRBD1	TGTGCCAGCAGACGGGACAGGGTCGTTCACGAGCAGTACTTC	CASRRDRVVHEQYF
TRBV4-2	many	TRBJ1-1	TRBD1	TGTGCCAGCAGCCAAGGTCAGGGGGGCCGAGGGACTGAAGCTTTCTTT	CASSQGQGGRGTEAFF
TRBV12-3/TRBV12-4	many	TRBJ1-2	NA	TGTGCCAGCAGTTCCCAGGGAGGTGCTTTCGGCTACACCTTC	CASSSQGGAFGYTF
TRBV9	NA	TRBJ2-5	TRBD2	TGTGCCAGCAGCGTATCAGCGGGGGTTAACCAAGAGACCCAGTACTTC	CASSVSAGVNQETQYF
TRBV7-3	many	TRBJ1-1	TRBD1	TGTGCCAGCAGCGCCTCTTCAGGGGGGACTATGAACACTGAAGCTTTCTTT	CASSASSGGTMNTEAFF
TRBV6-2/TRBV6-3	many	TRBJ1-1	NA	TGTGCCAGCAGTTACTCGACGGGGCCGGGGGGAGCTTTCTTT	CASSYSTGPGGAFF
TRBV6-1	NA	TRBJ2-5	NA	TGTGCCAGCAGCCGAGGACACCCGTGGGAGACCCAGTACTTC	CASSRGHPWETQYF
TRBV30	many	TRBJ2-2	NA	TGTGCCTGGAGGGGACCTGGGACCGGGGAGCTGTTTTTT	CAWRGPGTGELFF
TRBV7-8	many	TRBJ2-7	NA	TGTGCCAGCAGCCCCTTCCTTTTAAGCGCGACGCCCTACGAGCAGTACTTC	CASSPFLLSATPYEQYF
TRBV12-3/TRBV12-4	NA	TRBJ1-1	TRBD1	TGTGCCAGCAGTTTCCCCGGGACAGGGGTGAAGGGCACTGAAGCTTTCTTT	CASSFPGTGVKGTEAFF
TRBV12-3/TRBV12-4	few	TRBJ1-1	NA	TGTGCCAGCAGTTTAGCGCGAAACTGGCGCACTGAAGCTTTCTTT	CASSLARNWRTEAFF
TRBV5-6	many	TRBJ1-5	NA	TGTGCCAGCAGCCCGTTTGGAGGTCAGCCCCAGCATTTT	CASSPFGGQPQHF
TRBV4-1	many	TRBJ2-7	NA	TGCGCCAGCAGCCAAGATTACGCGGGACACTCCTACGAGCAGTACTTC	CASSQDYAGHSYEQYF
TRBV4-3	NA	TRBJ2-3	TRBD1	TGCGCCAGCAGCCAAGATTACAGGGACAGGCAAAAGGGTACGCAGTATTTT	CASSQDYRDRQKGTQYF
TRBV28	many	TRBJ1-3	NA	TGTGCCAGCAGTCCCCGTTACCGACACTCTGGAAACACCATATATTTT	CASSPRYRHSGNTIYF
TRBV28	many	TRBJ2-7	NA	TGTGCCAGCAGTTTATTTCGGGTCTCCACCTACGAGCAGTACTTC	CASSLFRVSTYEQYF
TRBV28	many	TRBJ1-1	TRBD1	TGTGCCAGCAGCCAGACGGGGACAGCCCCCCCATTTGAAGCTTTCTTT	CASSQTGTAPPFEAFF
TRBV20-1	few	TRBJ2-7	NA	TGCAGTGCTCGAATCCGCGAGCAGTACTTC	CSARIREQYF
TRBV7-8	many	TRBJ2-4	NA	TGTGCCAGCAGCTTAGACAGAAAAAACATTCAGTACTTC	CASSLDRKNIQYF
TRBV5-4	many	TRBJ1-1	NA	TGTGCCAGCAGCTACCCGACAGGCGACAACACTGAAGCTTTCTTT	CASSYPTGDNTEAFF
TRBV6-5	many	TRBJ2-1	TRBD2	TGTGCCAGCAATTCGTTGGCGGGAGGGCCAGCTGAGCAGTTCTTC	CASNSLAGGPAEQFF
TRBV6-1	NA	TRBJ1-5	NA	TGTGCCAGCAGTGTGACAGTAGCCAATCAGCCCCAGCATTTT	CASSVTVANQPQHF
TRBV6-2/TRBV6-3	many	TRBJ1-1	NA	TGTGCCAGCAGGTTTTGGGGGACTGAAGCTTTCTTT	CASRFWGTEAFF
TRBV6-2/TRBV6-3	many	TRBJ1-5	NA	TGTGCCAGCAGGGACGCGACGGGGCGCGATCAGCCCCAGCATTTT	CASRDATGRDQPQHF
TRBV20-1	many	TRBJ1-1	TRBD1	TGCAGTGCTGAGGGACAGGGGAACACTGAAGCTTTCTTT	CSAEGQGNTEAFF
TRBV20-1	many	TRBJ2-7	TRBD2	TGCAGTGCTAGTCGGCTAGCGGGCTACGAGCAGTACTTC	CSASRLAGYEQYF
TRBV7-8	many	TRBJ2-5	NA	TGTGCCAGCACCCCGGGGGGCTGGGAGACCCAGTACTTC	CASTPGGWETQYF
TRBV27	NA	TRBJ2-5	TRBD1	TGTGCCAGCAGCCCCCCCCGGACAGGGGGCAGGGAGACCCAGTACTTC	CASSPPRTGGRETQYF
TRBV12-3/TRBV12-4	NA	TRBJ2-7	NA	TGTGCCAGCAGTAGCAACCGGGACGGCTACGAGCAGTACTTC	CASSSNRDGYEQYF
TRBV6-2/TRBV6-3	NA	TRBJ2-2	TRBD2	TGTGCCAGCAGCCTAGGACTAGCGGGATTAGGGTCCGGGGAGCTGTTTTTT	CASSLGLAGLGSGELFF
TRBV29-1	many	TRBJ2-5	NA	TGCAGCGATGGAGTCGTCGGAGAGACCCAGTACTTC	CSDGVVGETQYF
TRBV4-1	NA	TRBJ2-5	NA	TGCGCCAGCAGCCAAAGAAGTGCCCTCAAAGAGACCCAGTACTTC	CASSQRSALKETQYF
TRBV28	many	TRBJ2-3	NA	TGTGCCAGCAGTTTCCTTTCCGGCCGAAGCACAGATACGCAGTATTTT	CASSFLSGRSTDTQYF
TRBV6-5	many	TRBJ1-6	NA	TGTGCCAGCAGTACCGAACGGCTGATTAATTCACCCCTCCACTTT	CASSTERLINSPLHF
TRBV28	many	TRBJ1-2	NA	TGTGCCAGCAGTTTAGGCAGGCTGCGGGGCTACACCTTC	CASSLGRLRGYTF
TRBV10-3	many	TRBJ1-2	TRBD1	TGTGCCATCAGTGAGGCCCGGACAGGGGACTATGGCTACACCTTC	CAISEARTGDYGYTF
TRBV6-1	many	TRBJ1-5	NA	TGTGCCAGCAGTGATGACACGAGCAATCAGCCCCAGCATTTT	CASSDDTSNQPQHF
TRBV6-5	many	TRBJ1-1	NA	TGTGCCAGCAGTTACTCGGGGGGTTGGGCGAACACTGAAGCTTTCTTT	CASSYSGGWANTEAFF
TRBV10-3	NA	TRBJ2-7	TRBD2	TGTGCCATCAGTGCCACCGGGATAACGGGGGGGGAGCAGTACTTC	CAISATGITGGEQYF
TRBV15	many	TRBJ2-2	NA	TGTGCCACCAGCAGAGATTTAGGGGCGAACACCGGGGAGCTGTTTTTT	CATSRDLGANTGELFF
TRBV5-1	many	TRBJ1-2	TRBD1	TGCGCCAGCAGCTTGGGACAGGGGCATGGCTACACCTTC	CASSLGQGHGYTF
TRBV11-3	many	TRBJ2-5	TRBD2	TGTGCCAGCAGCTCGACTAGCGGGATGTGGGAGACCCAGTACTTC	CASSSTSGMWETQYF
TRBV12-3/TRBV12-4	many	TRBJ2-4	NA	TGTGCCAGCAGTTTATCCGGAAACATTCAGTACTTC	CASSLSGNIQYF
TRBV11-1	many	TRBJ1-2	NA	TGTGCCAGCAGCCCCACCGGGACACAACCTCGGAGTGGCTACACCTTC	CASSPTGTQPRSGYTF
TRBV5-8	many	TRBJ2-7	TRBD2	TGTGCCAGCAGCGCGGGGGGCAGGGGCTACGAGCAGTACTTC	CASSAGGRGYEQYF
TRBV12-3/TRBV12-4	NA	TRBJ2-5	TRBD2	TGTGCCAGCAGCCCTATGGCTAGCGGGAGGTGGGAGACCCAGTACTTC	CASSPMASGRWETQYF
TRBV29-1	many	TRBJ1-1	NA	TGCAGCGTTGGACAGCCGAACACTGAAGCTTTCTTT	CSVGQPNTEAFF
TRBV28	many	TRBJ2-5	NA	TGTGCCAGCAGTATACCGGGACAACTCCAAGAGACCCAGTACTTC	CASSIPGQLQETQYF
TRBV27	many	TRBJ1-2	NA	TGTGCCAGCAGTTTCGGGGGAGACGACTATGGCTACACCTTC	CASSFGGDDYGYTF